Following are 3 T cell receptor beta chains from one sample sequenced in a study of blood T cell repertoires in COVID-19. Repertoires were generated with immunoSEQ multiplex PCR, while TCRdb's copy carries only in-frame clones and drops some. The table lists more than 100,000 clones, 75% to 90% of them singletons, with 2% to 2.5% in the top ten. The source material was peripheral blood. The receptors stem from a man aged 45-60 years with active COVID-19.

A single count supports this clone. The genes are TRBV5-4 and TRBJ2-4; TRBD1 is a possible D gene (6 bases). The CDR3 consists of 15 residues. Germline V gives CDR1 SGHNT, CDR2 YYREEE (reference sequence). V lost 3 bases, J lost 5 bases, and 15 bases lay in between. The CDR3 loop reads CASSYSLGAENIQYF. In DNA, the CDR3 is TGTGCCAGCAGCTACTCTCTGGGGGCCGAAAACATTCAGTACTTC.

This clone was seen more than once but under ten times. The genes are TRBV2 and TRBJ1-4, with 8 positions matching TRBD1. CDR1 is SNHLY, CDR2 FYNNEI, per germline. The CDR3 has 15 amino acids. The V segment lost 6 bases and the J segment 4 bases; nucleotides outside the gene matches: 7. The CDR3 DNA follows: TGTGCCAGCAGGCAGGACAGGGAGGTTAATGAAAAACTGTTTTTT. It is translated as CASRQDREVNEKLFF.

This rearrangement joins TRBV7-2 to TRBJ2-3, with 11 positions matching TRBD1. Germline CDR1 reads SGHTA; CDR2 reads FQGNSA. Germline trimming cut 1 base from V and 5 bases from J; bases unmatched to any gene: 2. The CDR3 loop spans 15 amino acids. Here the CDR3 DNA reads TGTGCCAGCAGCTTAGTGGGACAGGGGGTAGATACGCAGTATTTT. Its protein product is CASSLVGQGVDTQYF.